Below are 25 T cell receptor beta chains sequenced from a single sample in a study of T cells in Graves' hyperthyroidism and ophthalmopathy. Amplification of TCR beta CDR3 regions used RNA as the template. RT-PCR in the first round (using the HTBI primer set) targeted the TCR CDR3. One entry per CDR3 protein, called by TCRdb with MiXCR from the multiplex PCR reads. The data contain approximately 380,000 distinct CDR3 sequences, more than 12% of them singletons. Sequencing used blood. The source is a man in his fifties with Graves' ophthalmopathy.

This clonotype was recorded many times. The chain combines TRBV24-1 with TRBJ1-2; D gene unclear. Per germline, CDR1 KGHDR and CDR2 SFDVKD. The CDR3 totals 14 residues. V was trimmed by 3 bases and J by 2 bases, leaving 9 bases between them. The CDR3 loop is CATSDNIFNYGYTF. The DNA for the CDR3 is TGTGCCACCAGTGATAACATCTTCAACTATGGCTACACCTTC.

The table lists this clonotype with many counts. This chain links TRBV3-1 with TRBJ1-1; D unresolved. V was clipped by 6 bases and J by 5 bases, with 13 bases between them. This CDR3 spans 13 amino acids. The germline V gene encodes CDR1 LGHDT and CDR2 YNNKEL (reference sequence). CDR3 nucleotides: TGTGCCAGCAGTGCCCGAGGTTTGACTGAAGCTTTCTTT. Residues: CASSARGLTEAFF.

This clonotype was found many times. The chain joins TRBV4-1 to TRBJ1-6; TRBD1 matches 7 bases. Germline V gene lookup returns CDR1 MGHRA and CDR2 YSYEKL. V was clipped by 4 bases and J by 7 bases; unmatched bases: 4. The CDR3 extends over 14 amino acids. The DNA for the CDR3 is TGCGCCAGCAGCCCCGGGACAGTCAATTCACCCCTCCACTTT. Translated, it gives CASSPGTVNSPLHF.

In this sample, this clonotype turned up many times. This rearrangement joins TRBV20-1 to TRBJ2-3; TRBD2 matches at 14 bases. The J segment lost 9 bases and the V segment lost 1 base, leaving 12 bases of the junction unmatched. Germline assignment: CDR1 DFQATT and CDR2 SNEGSKA (reference sequence). The CDR3 is made up of 17 amino acids. The DNA of the CDR3 is TGCAGTGCTAGAGCTCCGGGGACTAGCGGGAGCGGGACGACGCAGTATTTT. It yields the protein CSARAPGTSGSGTTQYF.

This clonotype turned up a few times. The chain couples TRBV7-9 to TRBJ2-1, with 9 bases identical to TRBD2. Germline CDR1 is SEHNR and CDR2 is FQNEAQ (reference sequence). The CDR3 runs to 14 residues. The V and J ends lost 1 base and 10 bases, in that order; junction bases with no gene match: 5. CDR3 amino acids: CASSLVAGGQEQFF. In nucleotides, the CDR3 is TGTGCCAGCAGCTTAGTGGCGGGAGGGCAGGAGCAGTTCTTC. Looking up the rest from reference TRBV7-9 and TRBJ2-1 gives the full variable domain: DTGVSQNPRHKITKRGQNVTFRCDPISEHNRLYWYRQTLGQGPEFLTYFQNEAQLEKSRLLSDRFSAERPKGSFSTLEIQRTEQGDSAMYLCASSLVAGGQEQFFGPGTRLTVL.

This sequence joins TRBV5-5 and TRBJ1-2; 10 positions match TRBD1. CDR1 SGHKS and CDR2 YYEKEE come from the germline V gene (reference sequence). The ends lost 4 bases at V and 8 bases at J; junction bases unmatched: 5. This CDR3 has 13 amino acids. The CDR3 sequence is CASSIGTGEGYTF. DNA of the CDR3: TGTGCCAGCAGCATAGGGACAGGGGAAGGCTACACCTTC.

The rearrangement links TRBV20-1 to TRBJ2-7; TRBD2 matches at 8 bases. With 1 base clipped from V and 4 bases from J, the junction kept 15 bases outside the gene matches. Germline values: CDR1 DFQATT, CDR2 SNEGSKA (reference sequence). The CDR3 runs 17 residues. CDR3 DNA: TGCAGTGCTAGAGTGAACCGGGGGGGGGTCACCGCTTACGAGCAGTACTTC. It specifies CSARVNRGGVTAYEQYF.

This clonotype has a count of ten or more. The chain links TRBV5-6 to TRBJ1-1, with 8 bases matching TRBD1. The V gene's germline CDR1 is SGHDT and CDR2 YYEEEE. The CDR3 totals 11 residues. The trim removed 4 bases at V and 11 bases at J, leaving 4 bases unmatched. As DNA, the CDR3 is TGTGCCAGCAGCCAGGACAGGGTCGCTTTCTTT. Translation: CASSQDRVAFF.

This clonotype was counted ten times or more. The chain recombines TRBV7-2 with TRBJ2-7, with a weak D call TRBD1 (5 bases). This CDR3 comprises 12 residues. The V end was cut by 4 bases, the J end by 7 bases, with 11 bases between. Germline loops: CDR1 SGHTA, CDR2 FQGNSA. The CDR3 reads CASSSDTLEQYF. The DNA of the CDR3 is TGTGCCAGCAGCTCGGACACCTTGGAGCAGTACTTC.

This clonotype was observed many times. The gene calls are TRBV4-1 and TRBJ2-2, with TRBD2 matching over 8 bases. V dropped 1 base and J dropped 4; count of bases not matched to a gene: 17. In germline, CDR1 is MGHRA, CDR2 YSYEKL. The CDR3 covers 20 residues. The CDR3, as DNA: TGCGCCAGCAGCCAAGCAGGCGGCCGGGCCGGGAGGGCCAGCACCGGGGAGCTGTTTTTT. Its translation: CASSQAGGRAGRASTGELFF.

This clonotype was counted only a few times. This chain links TRBV10-3 with TRBJ2-1; tentatively, D is TRBD2 (6 bases). Germline V CDR1 and CDR2: ENHRY, SYGVKD. Trimming took off 2 bases at V and 3 bases at J, with 11 bases between the two ends. This CDR3 is built from 15 residues. The CDR3: CAISEGRSGYNEQFF. CDR3 bases: TGTGCCATCAGTGAGGGGAGGTCGGGCTACAATGAGCAGTTCTTC.

The gene calls are TRBV15 and TRBJ2-5; TRBD1 matches 7 bases. V lost 7 bases, J lost 5 bases, and 7 bases stayed unmatched. The CDR3 runs 13 residues. Germline CDR1 is LNHNV and CDR2 is YYDKDF (reference sequence). CDR3 in DNA: TGTGCCACCAATGAGGGGGCGCGCGAGACCCAGTACTTC. Amino acid sequence: CATNEGARETQYF.

This clonotype was observed at least ten times. This chain joins TRBV20-1 and TRBJ2-1; 8 bases fit TRBD1. Germline V gives CDR1 DFQATT, CDR2 SNEGSKA (reference sequence). Germline trimming cut 3 bases from V and 7 bases from J; bases unmatched to any gene: 8. The CDR3 sequence is 14 residues long. The DNA for the CDR3 is TGCAGTGCTAGCGAGCAGGGGGCACGGAATGAGCAGTTCTTC. Residues: CSASEQGARNEQFF.

This clonotype was counted ten times or more. The gene calls are TRBV27 and TRBJ1-1; TRBD1 aligns across 7 bases. In germline, CDR1 is MNHEY, CDR2 SMNVEV (reference sequence). With 6 bases clipped from V and 4 bases from J, the junction kept 14 bases outside the gene matches. The length of the CDR3 is 16 residues. The CDR3 is CASSSLIFDRATEAFF. The CDR3 DNA follows: TGTGCCAGCAGCTCCCTAATTTTCGACAGGGCCACTGAAGCTTTCTTT.

This clonotype was counted ten times or more. Germline is not matched at one junction end, which may reflect a read error. The chain uses TRBV28 and TRBJ1-2, with 9 bases identical to TRBD1. The CDR3 sequence is 17 residues long. Germline V CDR1 and CDR2: MDHEN, SYDVKM. CDR3: CASRLIKQGARYNGYTF. CDR3 sequence (DNA): TGTGCCAGCCGTTTGATAAAACAGGGGGCTCGGTATAATGGCTACACCTTC.

This clonotype was found many times. V gene TRBV12-3 or TRBV12-4 combines with J gene TRBJ2-3, with 9 positions matching TRBD2. V gave up 6 bases and J gave up 0 bases; unmatched junction bases: 4. The CDR3 spans 15 residues. The CDR3 coding sequence is TGTGCCAGCAGGTATACTAGCGGGAGCACAGATACGCAGTATTTT. Translating it yields CASRYTSGSTDTQYF.

This clonotype was seen many times. The V call is TRBV11-2, the J call TRBJ1-1, with D possibly TRBD1 on 5 matching bases. The CDR3 contains 15 residues. V was shortened by 3 bases and J by 3 bases, with 14 bases between the two germline ends. Germline V gene sequence: CDR1 SGHAT, CDR2 FQNNGV. CDR3 sequence: CASSLPKAGHTEAFF. CDR3 in DNA: TGTGCCAGCAGCTTGCCAAAGGCAGGGCACACTGAAGCTTTCTTT.

This clonotype has a count of ten or more. The rearrangement uses TRBV20-1 and TRBJ1-6, with 8 positions matching TRBD1. After removal of 2 bases from V and 4 bases from J, the junction contained 4 bases not matched to a gene. Germline V gene sequence: CDR1 DFQATT, CDR2 SNEGSKA (reference sequence). The CDR3 runs 15 residues. CDR3 in DNA: TGCAGTGCTAGACCCCGACAGGGGTATAATTCACCCCTCCACTTT. It specifies CSARPRQGYNSPLHF.

V is TRBV28 and J is TRBJ1-6; TRBD1 aligns across 7 bases. Germline assignment: CDR1 MDHEN and CDR2 SYDVKM. The CDR3 sequence is 14 residues long. With V trimmed by 6 bases and J by 8 bases, 7 bases remained unmatched. The chain's CDR3 is CASRKQGIYSPLHF. For the CDR3, the DNA is TGTGCCAGCAGAAAACAGGGGATTTATTCACCCCTCCACTTT.

The chain is built from TRBV27 and TRBJ1-3; no definite D call. CDR3 length equals 14 residues. Germline V lookup: CDR1 MNHEY, CDR2 SMNVEV (reference sequence). Trimming removed 3 bases at V and 4 bases at J, with 10 bases between. CDR3 in DNA: TGTGCCAGCAGTTTCTCCGGGGAAGGAAACACCATATATTTT. Encoded protein: CASSFSGEGNTIYF.

In this sample, this clonotype turned up a few times. The chain recombines TRBV12-3 or TRBV12-4 with TRBJ2-1; TRBD1 matches at 8 bases. V shed 1 base and J 7 bases; nucleotides not matched to a gene: 6. The CDR3 is 15 residues long. The CDR3 loop is CASSLGTGPRNEQFF. The CDR3 region has the DNA TGTGCCAGCAGTTTAGGGACAGGGCCTCGGAATGAGCAGTTCTTC.

This clonotype was counted many times. The gene calls are TRBV30 and TRBJ1-1; D gene unclear. V lost 3 bases and J lost 3, with 8 bases in between. Germline V CDR1 and CDR2: GTSNPN, SVGIG (reference sequence). The CDR3 contains 12 residues. DNA for the CDR3: TGTGCCTGGAGGAGGATAGACACTGAAGCTTTCTTT. Amino acid sequence: CAWRRIDTEAFF.

In its sample, this clonotype was seen a few times. The rearrangement links TRBV6-5 to TRBJ2-1; TRBD2 matches 7 bases. V was clipped by 2 bases and J by 0 bases; unmatched bases: 4. The CDR3 length is 16 residues. Per the germline V gene, CDR1 is MNHEY and CDR2 is SVGAGI. As DNA, the CDR3 is TGTGCCAGCAGTTACACTAGCGACCTCTCCTACAATGAGCAGTTCTTC. This codes for CASSYTSDLSYNEQFF.

The chain joins TRBV14 to TRBJ1-1; no clear D gene. Per germline, CDR1 SGHDN and CDR2 FVKESK. The CDR3 spans 13 residues. Trimming stripped 4 bases from V and 1 base from J, with 7 bases between. The CDR3 DNA is TGTGCCAGCAGCCGTCACAGGAACACTGAAGCTTTCTTT. It specifies CASSRHRNTEAFF.

The chain recombines TRBV6-2 or TRBV6-3 with TRBJ1-2, with D possibly matching TRBD1 (5 bases). Trimming left V 1 base short and J 7 bases short, with 10 bases between. CDR1 MNHEY and CDR2 SVGEGT come from the germline V gene. This CDR3 spans 13 amino acids. Written as DNA, the CDR3 is TGTGCCAGCAGTTACTGCCAGGGCTCTGGCTACACCTTC. The encoded protein is CASSYCQGSGYTF.